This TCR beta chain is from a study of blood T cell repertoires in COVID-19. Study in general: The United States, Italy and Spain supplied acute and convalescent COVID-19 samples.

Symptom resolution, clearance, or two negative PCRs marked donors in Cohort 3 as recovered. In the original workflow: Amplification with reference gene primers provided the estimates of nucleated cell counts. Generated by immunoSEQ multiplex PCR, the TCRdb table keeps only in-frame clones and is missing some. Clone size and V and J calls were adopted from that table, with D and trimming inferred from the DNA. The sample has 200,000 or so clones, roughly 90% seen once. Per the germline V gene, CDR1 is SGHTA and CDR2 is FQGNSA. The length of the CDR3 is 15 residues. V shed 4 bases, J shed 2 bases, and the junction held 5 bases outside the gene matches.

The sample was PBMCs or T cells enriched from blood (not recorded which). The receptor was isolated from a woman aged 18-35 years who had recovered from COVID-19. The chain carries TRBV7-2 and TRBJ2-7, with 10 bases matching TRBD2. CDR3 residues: CASSWTGTSAYEQYF. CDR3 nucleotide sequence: TGTGCCAGCAGCTGGACCGGGACTAGCGCCTACGAGCAGTACTTC. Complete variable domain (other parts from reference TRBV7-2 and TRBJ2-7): GAGVSQSPSNKVTEKGKDVELRCDPISGHTALYWYRQSLGQGLEFLIYFQGNSAPDKSGLPSDRFSAERTGGSVSTLTIQRTQQEDSAVYLCASSWTGTSAYEQYFGPGTRLTVT.